This record looks at one T cell receptor beta chain sequence and its context. The antigen remains unidentified. This PCR relied on a set of 60 Vbeta primers and 13 Jbeta primers. Here immunoSEQ multiplex PCR was the method, and the copy in TCRdb shows in-frame clones only, minus some. This table holds about 160,000 clones, 55% to 70% found once. The data were taken from a study of cytomegalovirus exposure and HLA in healthy donors. The study's findings and limits: Another analysis was done later, and it associated over 15,000 TCR beta sequences with HLA alleles at 0.05 false discovery rate. What a later analysis reportedly showed was that an Asian-associated ancestry cluster had fewer N-insertions than the roughly 700-donor mean. Analysis performed later showed TCR beta chains linked to HLA being more clonally expanded than equally common others.

The CDR3 sequence is 19 residues long. V dropped 0 bases and J dropped 5; count of bases not matched to a gene: 9. In germline, CDR1 is SGDLS, CDR2 YYNGEE. Sequenced: PBMCs. The V call is TRBV9, the J call TRBJ2-2; 14 nucleotides agree with TRBD2. The TCR originated in a woman aged 60-70 years in good health and CMV-seropositive. CDR3 in DNA: TGTGCCAGCAGCGTAGGGGGATTGGGACTAGCGGGGGATACCGGGGAGCTGTTTTTT. Amino acids: CASSVGGLGLAGDTGELFF.